This T cell receptor (beta chain) was recovered during a study of identical twins. Points from the study as a whole: For zero-insertion analyses, partial confounding could come from invariant MAIT and iNKT cells.

TCRdb re-derived calls from the 5' RACE reads in MiXCR, one entry per CDR3 protein. The data hold a few hundred thousand distinct CDR3 sequences, with 13% to 15% observed a single time. The CDR3 runs to 13 residues. CDR1 and CDR2 (germline): SGHNT, YENEEA. V was pared by 5 bases and J by 13 bases, with 11 bases of the junction left unmatched. This clonotype was found a few times. Its antigen is as yet unknown. Another study also made use of these data, one on yellow fever vaccine responses in identical twins.

The sample was CD4+ T cells sorted from blood. The TCR originated in a young woman in good health. This chain links TRBV11-3 with TRBJ2-1, with TRBD1 identical over 7 bases. The CDR3 region has the DNA TGTGCCAGCAGCCCGACAGGGATTGCCCATCAGTTCTTC. Amino acids: CASSPTGIAHQFF.